This T cell receptor (beta chain) is drawn from a study of regulatory T cells in long-lasting Graves disease. Overall study: Duration of antithyroid drug therapy among newly diagnosed Graves' patients was under 3 months. Study outcomes and limitations: TCR diversity was lower in persistent Graves' patients (versus newly diagnosed ones). TRBV28, TRBJ1-2 and TRBJ2-5 emerged as the favored segments in persistent disease.

The CDR3 is 15 amino acids. Germline V gene lookup returns CDR1 DFQATT and CDR2 SNEGSKA (reference sequence). V lost 5 bases and J 1 base, leaving 18 bases between the germline ends. Researchers made TCR beta libraries by using iRepertoire HTBI primers and running Arm-PCR on CDR3 regions. TCRdb re-analysed the multiplex PCR reads in MiXCR, keeping a single row per CDR3 protein. The top ten clones hold over 15% of a sample with approximately 400,000 distinct CDR3 sequences, about 16% of them seen once. This clonotype was counted at least ten times. The antigen is unknown. The time point here: newly diagnosed GD, antithyroid drugs for less than 3 months. The authors made the TCR library using RNA they extracted from PBMCs. These sequences were also reported in another study, on T cells in Graves' hyperthyroidism and ophthalmopathy. Per that paper: Hyperthyroidism, newly diagnosed and lasting under 2 months, affected patients aged 18 to 65.

The source is a woman younger than 45 with Graves disease. This rearrangement joins TRBV20-1 to TRBJ2-7; possibly TRBD1 or TRBD2 for D (5 bases each). The sequences come from peripheral blood mononuclear cells (PBMCs), collected at new diagnosis, from a patient treated with antithyroid drugs. CDR3 bases: TGCAGTGCTTCGAACCGACAGTGGGGGTCCTACGAGCAGTACTTC. Translation: CSASNRQWGSYEQYF.